This entry lists 30 T cell receptor beta chains sequenced from one sample in a study of blood T cells in healthy people across ages. Combining a sample-barcoded 5' primer with a J-beta primer mix, a second PCR ran for 7 to 11 cycles. TCRdb redid the calling of the 5' RACE reads with MiXCR, one entry per CDR3 protein. The sample holds 850,000 or so distinct CDR3 sequences, more than 25% seen once. The sample was blood. All receptors derive from a woman of 80 years or more in good health.

The rearrangement links TRBV5-1 to TRBJ1-2, with D uncertain. The germline CDR1 and CDR2 sequences are SGHRS and YFSETQ. Deletions cut 4 bases from V and 4 bases from J, with 14 bases between. The CDR3 has 14 amino acids. This CDR3 reads CASSRLAGAYGYTF. The CDR3 bases are TGCGCCAGCAGCCGTCTCGCAGGAGCCTATGGCTACACCTTC.

This clonotype turned up a few times. Being one base from a much bigger clone, this may be a read error. The rearrangement joins TRBV5-1 to TRBJ2-1; D is ambiguous. Germline CDR1 reads SGHRS; CDR2 reads YFSETQ. This CDR3 is built from 12 residues. V was cut by 2 bases and J by 5 bases, with 5 bases left in between. CDR3 in amino acids: CASSFLDNEQFF. Here the CDR3 DNA reads TGCGCCAGCAGCTTCCTTGACAATGAGCAGTTCTTC.

This clonotype was counted between two and nine times. The chain combines TRBV6-1 with TRBJ1-5; D call uncertain. This CDR3 contains 15 residues. The V gene lost 7 bases and the J gene lost 0 bases, with 13 bases spanning the gap. Germline CDR1 is MNHNS and CDR2 is SASEGT. CDR3 region: CASMWELLSNQPQHF. The DNA of the CDR3 is TGTGCCAGCATGTGGGAGCTCCTTAGCAATCAGCCCCAGCATTTT.

This clonotype was counted a few times. A much larger clone lies a single base off, so this may be a read error. The J gene is TRBJ2-1, the V gene TRBV7-2, with 12 bases matching TRBD2. Germline V gene sequence: CDR1 SGHTA, CDR2 FQGNSA. The CDR3 is 16 amino acids. The J segment lost 5 bases and the V segment lost 8 bases, leaving 10 bases of the junction unmatched. The DNA for the CDR3 is TGTGCCAGCGGCACCCCGACTAGCGGGGGTCACAATGAGCAGTTCTTC. Amino acid sequence: CASGTPTSGGHNEQFF.

This clonotype has a count of ten or more. The chain is built from TRBV20-1 and TRBJ1-4; D possibly corresponds to TRBD1 (6 bases). The germline gives CDR1 DFQATT, CDR2 SNEGSKA (reference sequence). Trimming removed 5 bases from V and 8 bases from J, with 21 bases in between. The CDR3 contains 15 residues. DNA for the CDR3: TGCAGTGCTTCTAACAAGGGGACATATCGGGAAAAACTGTTTTTT. This sequence encodes CSASNKGTYREKLFF.

CDR3: CASSLRLAGGPYNEQFF. The CDR3 nucleotides are TGTGCCAGCAGCCTACGTCTAGCGGGAGGGCCCTACAATGAGCAGTTCTTC. V and J are TRBV7-9 and TRBJ2-1, with 12 bases that match TRBD2. Germline-derived CDR1 and CDR2 are SEHNR and FQNEAQ (reference sequence). This CDR3 is 17 amino acids long. J was trimmed by 2 bases and V by 5 bases; bases with no gene match: 7.

The V gene is TRBV7-9, the J gene TRBJ2-4; D is perhaps TRBD1 or TRBD2 (5 bases each). This CDR3 is 14 amino acids long. Trimming removed 2 bases at V and 6 bases at J, with 11 bases between. Germline V lookup: CDR1 SEHNR, CDR2 FQNEAQ (reference sequence). The CDR3 is CASSLSSRGNIQYF. CDR3 in DNA: TGTGCCAGCAGCTTAAGTTCGAGGGGAAACATTCAGTACTTC.

Ten or more counts support this clonotype. This chain uses TRBV5-1 with TRBJ2-3; 8 bases match TRBD2. The CDR3 is 13 amino acids. J was trimmed by 4 bases and V by 5 bases; bases with no gene match: 3. Germline CDR1 is SGHRS and CDR2 is YFSETQ. CDR3 loop: CASRREGADTQYF. The CDR3 region has the DNA TGCGCCAGCAGACGGGAGGGGGCAGATACGCAGTATTTT.

Remarks on this clonotype: A much larger clonotype is one base distant, so this may be a read error. The J gene is TRBJ2-5, the V gene TRBV7-2, with unresolved D. The CDR3 extends over 14 amino acids. V was pared by 4 bases and J by 4 bases, with 13 bases between. CDR1 SGHTA and CDR2 FQGNSA come from the germline V gene. The CDR3, as DNA: TGTGCCAGCAGCTGTAGATACACTTCAGAGACCCAGTACTTC. It specifies CASSCRYTSETQYF.

This clonotype was seen only a few times. The V gene is TRBV10-3, the J gene TRBJ2-3; 8 positions match TRBD2. CDR1 and CDR2 from the germline V gene are ENHRY and SYGVKD. The length of the CDR3 is 17 residues. The ends lost 4 bases at V and 6 bases at J; junction bases unmatched: 15. This chain's CDR3 is CAISGRKAGAAWDTQYF. CDR3 bases: TGTGCCATCAGTGGTCGCAAAGCGGGGGCTGCCTGGGATACGCAGTATTTT.

The chain joins TRBV20-1 to TRBJ2-2; 7 bases fit TRBD1. CDR3 length: 12 residues. Germline CDR1 and CDR2: DFQATT and SNEGSKA (reference sequence). The trim removed 6 bases at V and 6 bases at J, leaving 4 bases unmatched. The chain's CDR3 is CSARQGAGELFF. CDR3 DNA sequence: TGCAGTGCGCGTCAGGGGGCCGGGGAGCTGTTTTTT.

In its sample, this clonotype was seen many times. This sequence joins TRBV27 and TRBJ1-6; 7 nucleotides match TRBD1. CDR1 is MNHEY and CDR2 is SMNVEV in the germline V gene (reference sequence). The J segment lost 7 bases and the V segment lost 4 bases, leaving 7 bases of the junction unmatched. The length of the CDR3 is 15 residues. The DNA for the CDR3 is TGTGCCAGCAGTTCATTCGGGACAGCAAATTCACCCCTCCACTTT. Translated: CASSSFGTANSPLHF.

The chain uses TRBV7-2 and TRBJ2-1; D is possibly TRBD2 (5 bases). The J call may be mistaken, given a closer DNA end match to TRBJ2-7. In germline, CDR1 is SGHTA, CDR2 FQGNSA. The CDR3 loop spans 16 amino acids. The CDR3 sequence: CASSLRKRSSYNEQYF. CDR3 coding DNA: TGTGCCAGCAGCTTAAGAAAGCGGAGCTCCTACAATGAGCAGTACTTC.

This rearrangement joins TRBV7-9 to TRBJ1-2; D ambiguous. CDR3 size: 13 residues. Germline CDR1 and CDR2: SEHNR and FQNEAQ (reference sequence). V lost 1 base, J lost 8 bases, and 11 bases lay in between. This chain's CDR3 is CASSLDGSWGYTF. The CDR3 DNA follows: TGTGCCAGCAGCTTAGACGGATCCTGGGGCTACACCTTC.

This clonotype appeared many times. The chain carries TRBV6-6 and TRBJ2-1; 10 positions agree with TRBD2. From germline, CDR1 is MNHNY and CDR2 SVGAGI (reference sequence). Trimming took 0 bases from V and 0 from J; bases not matched to a gene: 5. This CDR3 has 18 amino acids. The CDR3 DNA reads as TGTGCCAGCAGTTACTCTGGCCGACTAGCGGGCTCCTACAATGAGCAGTTCTTC. Translated: CASSYSGRLAGSYNEQFF.

At least ten counts were recorded for this clonotype. The V and J genes are TRBV5-1 and TRBJ2-7; 7 bases map to TRBD1. The V segment lost 0 bases and the J segment 4 bases; nucleotides outside the gene matches: 13. The CDR3 is made up of 17 amino acids. Germline V gene data show CDR1 as SGHRS and CDR2 as YFSETQ. The CDR3 DNA is TGCGCCAGCAGCTTGGGGATCGTGTCTAGGGGGCAGTACGAGCAGTACTTC. Translation: CASSLGIVSRGQYEQYF.

The gene calls are TRBV6-6 and TRBJ2-7; 8 nucleotides align to TRBD2. The trim removed 5 bases at V and 5 bases at J, leaving 5 bases unmatched. This CDR3 contains 13 residues. Per the germline V gene, CDR1 is MNHNY and CDR2 is SVGAGI (reference sequence). The CDR3 nucleotides are TGTGCCAGCAGTGATCTAGCGGGCGACGAGCAGTACTTC. Residues: CASSDLAGDEQYF.

Many counts were recorded for this clonotype. The rearrangement joins TRBV20-1 to TRBJ2-3; 9 bases are shared with TRBD1. The V gene end was trimmed by 6 bases and the J gene end by 5 bases; junction bases not matched to a gene: 9. Germline CDR1 reads DFQATT; CDR2 reads SNEGSKA (reference sequence). The CDR3 runs to 14 residues. The CDR3 sequence is CSASPGTGRDTQYF. The CDR3 region has the DNA TGCAGTGCCTCCCCCGGGACAGGGCGAGATACGCAGTATTTT.

This clonotype was recorded many times. The rearrangement links TRBV20-1 to TRBJ2-6, with D possibly TRBD2 on 6 matching bases. Trimming took off 2 bases at V and 1 base at J, with 15 bases between the two ends. Per the germline V gene, CDR1 is DFQATT and CDR2 is SNEGSKA (reference sequence). The CDR3 contains 17 residues. The CDR3 region is CSARPQGAGSGANVLTF. In DNA form, the CDR3 reads TGCAGTGCTAGACCTCAGGGCGCGGGATCTGGGGCCAACGTCCTGACTTTC.

This chain joins TRBV7-9 and TRBJ2-7; a weak D match, TRBD2 (5 bases). The assigned J gene may be wrong: the sequence end matches TRBJ2-5 better. The CDR3 totals 15 residues. Germline V gene lookup returns CDR1 SEHNR and CDR2 FQNEAQ (reference sequence). The CDR3 spells CASSFLDGVRETQYF. The CDR3 DNA follows: TGTGCCAGCAGCTTCTTGGACGGGGTGAGGGAGACCCAGTACTTC.

This clonotype came up many times. This chain uses TRBV6-2 or TRBV6-3 with TRBJ1-2, with a weak D call TRBD1 (6 bases). The CDR3 runs 13 residues. Trimming left V 7 bases short and J 8 bases short, with 17 bases between. Germline CDR1 and CDR2: MNHEY and SVGEGT. The DNA for the CDR3 is TGTGCCAGCACCCGTCTGGGGGCGGAGGGCTACACCTTC. Its translation is CASTRLGAEGYTF.

The chain carries TRBV6-1 and TRBJ2-3; TRBD2 agrees at 10 bases. Germline V lookup: CDR1 MNHNS, CDR2 SASEGT. Trimming took 2 bases from V and 8 from J; bases not matched to a gene: 7. CDR3 length: 15 residues. CDR3 nucleotides: TGTGCCAGCAGTGAACAAGCGGGGGGGCCTGGTACGCAGTATTTT. This gives the protein CASSEQAGGPGTQYF.

The table lists this clonotype with a few counts. The gene calls are TRBV7-2 and TRBJ1-2, with D unresolved. The V gene's germline CDR1 is SGHTA and CDR2 FQGNSA. The CDR3 is made up of 13 amino acids. Trimming removed 0 bases from V and 6 bases from J, with 8 bases in between. CDR3 amino acids: CTSSLAGRHGYTF. The CDR3 coding sequence is TGTACCAGCAGCTTAGCAGGGCGTCATGGCTACACCTTC.

Concerning this clonotype: This sequence may be a read error, since a much larger clone differs from it by one base. The chain recombines TRBV20-1 with TRBJ2-1; tentative D call: TRBD1 (6 bases). Germline V gene lookup returns CDR1 DFQATT and CDR2 SNEGSKA (reference sequence). This CDR3 region has 11 residues. CDR3 DNA sequence: TGCAGTGCCAACAGGGTCAATGGGCAGTTCTTC. Its translation: CSANRVNGQFF.

This clonotype was recorded a few times. J is TRBJ1-1 and V is TRBV27, with D hard to call. This CDR3 is built from 14 residues. The germline CDR1 and CDR2 sequences are MNHEY and SMNVEV (reference sequence). Trimming stripped 2 bases from V and 1 base from J, with 8 bases between. Written as DNA, the CDR3 is TGTGCCAGCAGTTTAACGAGAGGGAACACTGAAGCTTTCTTT. It encodes CASSLTRGNTEAFF.

This clonotype was recorded many times. The chain links TRBV3-1 to TRBJ2-5; D possibly corresponds to TRBD2 (7 bases). This CDR3 comprises 13 residues. The V end lost 3 bases, the J end lost 4 bases, and 9 bases lay between the germline ends. Germline lookup yields CDR1 LGHDT and CDR2 YNNKEL (reference sequence). The CDR3 protein is CASSHRGGETQYF. The CDR3 DNA reads TGTGCCAGCAGCCATAGGGGGGGAGAGACCCAGTACTTC.

To note about this clonotype: A much larger clone is a single base away; this may be a read error. V usage is TRBV6-6 and J usage is TRBJ2-7; possibly TRBD1 or TRBD2 for D (6 bases each). Judging by the DNA end, TRBJ2-5 fits better; the J call may be wrong. Germline CDR1 is MNHNY and CDR2 is SVGAGI (reference sequence). This CDR3 is built from 13 residues. The CDR3 nucleotides read TGTGCCAGCACGACAGGAGGGGGTGAGACCCAGTACTTC. This sequence encodes CASTTGGGETQYF.

The J gene is TRBJ1-1, the V gene TRBV6-5; D is undetermined. The CDR3 totals 15 residues. Germline V gives CDR1 MNHEY, CDR2 SVGAGI. With 2 bases removed from V and 0 bases from J, the gap between germline ends came to 10 bases. In nucleotides, the CDR3 is TGTGCCAGCAGTTACACTGGACGGATGAACACTGAAGCTTTCTTT. Its protein product is CASSYTGRMNTEAFF.

This clonotype appeared many times. This may be a read error: a much more frequent sequence differs by one nucleotide. The chain combines TRBV6-2 or TRBV6-3 with TRBJ2-5, with D possibly being TRBD2 (5 bases). Trimming removed 6 bases at V and 11 bases at J, with 19 bases between. The CDR3 runs to 13 residues. The V gene's germline CDR1 is MNHEY and CDR2 SVGEGT. As DNA, the CDR3 is TGTGCCAGCAGCTCGGAGGTCGGCAATGAGCAGTACTTC. Residues: CASSSEVGNEQYF.

Remarks on this clonotype: The junction departs from the called germline gene at one end, perhaps through a read error. As DNA, the CDR3 is TGTGCCAACAGTCCAGCAGGCTCCAATCAGCCCCAGCATTTT. Its protein is CANSPAGSNQPQHF. V is TRBV12-3 or TRBV12-4 and J is TRBJ1-5, with no clear D. This CDR3 region has 14 residues.